Sequencing of this TCR beta chain was carried out in a study of blood T cell repertoires in COVID-19. The CDR3 loop spans 14 amino acids. CDR1 is SGHRS and CDR2 is YFSETQ in the germline V gene. The ends lost 4 bases at V and 4 bases at J; junction bases unmatched: 3. Method: immunoSEQ multiplex PCR; TCRdb's copy keeps in-frame clones and lacks some. Of 350,000 to 400,000 clones in the sample, 75% to 90% were seen once. Comments on this clone: This CDR3 is also generated by other DNA sequences in the sample.

The rearrangement joins TRBV5-1 to TRBJ1-1, with 11 positions matching TRBD1. The sequencing sample was made of PBMCs or T cells enriched from blood (not recorded which). The source is a man younger than 35 who had recovered from COVID-19. The CDR3 reads CASSLGTGGTEAFF. DNA of the CDR3: TGCGCCAGCAGCCTCGGGACAGGGGGCACTGAAGCTTTCTTT.